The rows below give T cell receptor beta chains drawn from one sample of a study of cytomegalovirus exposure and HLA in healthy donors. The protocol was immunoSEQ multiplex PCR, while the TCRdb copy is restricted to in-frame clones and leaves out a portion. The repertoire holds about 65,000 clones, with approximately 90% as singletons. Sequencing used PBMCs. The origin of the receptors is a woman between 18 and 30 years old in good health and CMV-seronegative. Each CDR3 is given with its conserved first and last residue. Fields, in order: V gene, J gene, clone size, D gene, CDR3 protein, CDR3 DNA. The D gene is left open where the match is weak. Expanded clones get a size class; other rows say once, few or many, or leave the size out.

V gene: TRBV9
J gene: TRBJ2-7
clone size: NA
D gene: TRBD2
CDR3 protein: CAREGLANGYEQYF
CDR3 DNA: TGTGCCAGGGAGGGACTAGCAAACGGGTACGAGCAGTACTTC

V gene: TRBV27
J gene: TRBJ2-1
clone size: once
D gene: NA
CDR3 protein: CASNEGLSSYNEQFF
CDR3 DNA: TGTGCCAGCAATGAGGGTCTGAGCTCCTACAATGAGCAGTTCTTC

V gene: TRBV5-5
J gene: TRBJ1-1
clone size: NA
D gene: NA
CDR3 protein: CASSLGQEAFF
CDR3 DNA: TGTGCCAGCAGCTTGGGACAAGAAGCTTTCTTT

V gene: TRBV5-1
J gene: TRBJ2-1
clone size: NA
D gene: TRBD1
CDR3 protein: CASSWTGTGVNEQFF
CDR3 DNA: TGCGCCAGCAGCTGGACCGGGACAGGGGTGAATGAGCAGTTCTTC

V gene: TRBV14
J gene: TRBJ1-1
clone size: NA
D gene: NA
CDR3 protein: CASSQDASMNTEAFF
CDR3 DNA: TGTGCCAGCAGCCAAGACGCGTCCATGAACACTGAAGCTTTCTTT

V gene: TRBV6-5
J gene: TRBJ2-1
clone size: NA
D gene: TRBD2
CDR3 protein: CASSRLAGVNEQFF
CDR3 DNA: TGTGCCAGCAGTAGACTAGCGGGGGTCAATGAGCAGTTCTTC

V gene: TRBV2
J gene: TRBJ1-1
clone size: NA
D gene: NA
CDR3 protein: CASSEGSGGTEAFF
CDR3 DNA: TGTGCCAGCAGTGAGGGGTCGGGGGGGACTGAAGCTTTCTTT

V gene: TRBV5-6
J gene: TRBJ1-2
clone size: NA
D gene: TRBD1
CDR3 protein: CASLKTGGRYGYTF
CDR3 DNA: TGTGCCAGCCTCAAGACAGGGGGCCGCTATGGCTACACCTTC

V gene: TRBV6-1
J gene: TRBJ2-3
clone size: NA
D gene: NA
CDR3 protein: CASSEVYREYADTQYF
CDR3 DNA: TGTGCCAGCAGTGAAGTATACAGGGAGTACGCAGATACGCAGTATTTT

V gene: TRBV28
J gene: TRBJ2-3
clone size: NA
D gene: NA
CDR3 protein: CASSQVTSTDTQYF
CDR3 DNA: TGTGCCAGCAGTCAGGTAACTAGCACAGATACGCAGTATTTT

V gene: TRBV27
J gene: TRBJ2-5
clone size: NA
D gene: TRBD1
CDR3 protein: CASSKQGQETQYF
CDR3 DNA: TGTGCCAGCAGTAAACAGGGGCAAGAGACCCAGTACTTC

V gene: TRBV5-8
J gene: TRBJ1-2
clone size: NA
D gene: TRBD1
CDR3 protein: CASSPWDRATF
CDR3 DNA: TGTGCCAGCAGCCCCTGGGACAGGGCCACCTTC

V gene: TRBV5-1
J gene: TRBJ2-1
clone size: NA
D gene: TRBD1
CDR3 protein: CASSLDRGLYNEQFF
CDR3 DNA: TGCGCCAGCAGCTTGGACAGGGGGCTATACAATGAGCAGTTCTTC

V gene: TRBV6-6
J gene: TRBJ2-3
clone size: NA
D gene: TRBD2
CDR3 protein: CASSPGGEADTQYF
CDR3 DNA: TGTGCCAGCAGTCCGGGAGGTGAGGCAGATACGCAGTATTTT

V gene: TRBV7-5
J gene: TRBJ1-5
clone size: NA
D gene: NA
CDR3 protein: CARSSPVWGITDREEQPQHF
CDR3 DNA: TGTGCCAGAAGCTCCCCCGTGTGGGGCATTACGGACAGGGAGGAGCAGCCCCAGCATTTT

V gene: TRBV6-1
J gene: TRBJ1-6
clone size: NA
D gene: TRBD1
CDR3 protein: CASNDRVSYNSPLHF
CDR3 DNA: TGTGCCAGCAATGACAGGGTATCCTATAATTCACCCCTCCACTTT

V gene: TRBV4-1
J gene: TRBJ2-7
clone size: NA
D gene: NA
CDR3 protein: CASSQVTESYEQYF
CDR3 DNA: TGCGCCAGCAGCCAAGTCACCGAGTCATACGAGCAGTACTTC